The 30 T cell receptor beta chains in this list originate from one sample, sequenced in a study of response to subunit inactivated influenza vaccine. TCRdb re-called the RT-PCR reads through MiXCR, storing one row per CDR3 protein. The table lists 500,000 to 750,000 distinct CDR3 sequences, 13% to 15% of them singletons. The sequenced sample was PBMCs from blood, obtained about 11 days after vaccination. Receptors originate from a man aged 50 or older who received an inactivated influenza vaccine.

Here the CDR3 reads CASSLTDGGANEKLFF. The CDR3 nucleotides are TGTGCCAGCAGCCTGACAGACGGCGGAGCTAATGAAAAACTGTTTTTT. This chain uses TRBV12-3 or TRBV12-4 with TRBJ1-4; D perhaps matches TRBD1 (5 bases). This CDR3 is 16 amino acids long. V dropped 6 bases and J dropped 3 bases, with 17 bases sitting between them.

This clonotype was detected only a few times. The rearrangement uses TRBV30 and TRBJ2-7; possibly TRBD2 for D (5 bases). Germline CDR1 and CDR2: GTSNPN and SVGIG (reference sequence). This CDR3 contains 13 residues. V was shortened by 0 bases and J by 0 bases, with 6 bases between the two germline ends. The DNA of the CDR3 is TGTGCCTGGAGTGTCGGGGTCTCCTACGAGCAGTACTTC. Translation gives CAWSVGVSYEQYF.

This clonotype was seen many times. Written as DNA, the CDR3 is TGTGCCAGCAGCCAGGGACAGGGCGAGCAGTACTTC. Its protein is CASSQGQGEQYF. The V and J genes are TRBV3-1 and TRBJ2-7, with TRBD1 matching over 9 bases. This CDR3 has 12 residues. V gave up 3 bases and J gave up 6 bases; unmatched junction bases: 0. The germline V gene has CDR1 LGHDT and CDR2 YNNKEL (reference sequence).

This clonotype was seen more than once but under ten times. Just one base apart from a much larger clone, this may be a read error. CDR3 DNA: TGTGCCAGCAGTTTATCGCACACCGGGGAGCTGTTTTTT. Translating gives CASSLSHTGELFF. The chain uses TRBV27 and TRBJ2-2; D is uncertain. Trimming stripped 0 bases from V and 3 bases from J, with 2 bases between. The CDR3 extends over 13 amino acids. Per germline, CDR1 MNHEY and CDR2 SMNVEV (reference sequence).

J is TRBJ1-4 and V is TRBV7-9; no reliable D call. The length of the CDR3 is 12 residues. V was shortened by 5 bases and J by 12 bases, with 13 bases between the two germline ends. CDR1 SEHNR and CDR2 FQNEAQ come from the germline V gene (reference sequence). Here the CDR3 DNA reads TGTGCCAGCAGCCAACCTGGCGGTCAACTGTTTTTT. The encoded protein is CASSQPGGQLFF.

This clonotype came up a few times. The chain recombines TRBV20-1 with TRBJ1-2; perhaps TRBD1 as D (5 bases). Germline V gives CDR1 DFQATT, CDR2 SNEGSKA (reference sequence). Trimming cost V 5 bases and J 1 base, with 17 bases left between them. The CDR3 is 15 amino acids. The CDR3 region is CSARRQGLFNYGYTF. CDR3 coding DNA: TGCAGTGCTCGTCGCCAGGGCCTTTTTAACTATGGCTACACCTTC.

The sample holds many counts of this clonotype. The gene calls are TRBV7-2 and TRBJ2-7; 10 bases fit TRBD2. CDR3 length equals 15 residues. The junction had 3 bases not matched to a gene; V was cut back by 4 bases and J by 0 bases. Germline V gene sequence: CDR1 SGHTA, CDR2 FQGNSA. This CDR3 reads CASSYVAGGSYEQYF. DNA for the CDR3: TGTGCCAGCAGCTACGTAGCGGGGGGCTCCTACGAGCAGTACTTC.

This chain links TRBV10-3 with TRBJ2-1; 10 nucleotides line up with TRBD2. V dropped 5 bases and J dropped 7; count of bases not matched to a gene: 5. Germline V gene sequence: CDR1 ENHRY, CDR2 SYGVKD. This CDR3 is built from 14 residues. The CDR3 bases are TGTGCCATCAGTAAGAGCGGGGGGGCGAATGAGCAGTTCTTC. Amino acids: CAISKSGGANEQFF.

V gene TRBV27 combines with J gene TRBJ1-2; the match to TRBD1 covers 8 bases. Trimming at V came to 8 bases and at J to 1 base, leaving 9 bases not matched to a gene. This CDR3 comprises 15 residues. Germline V gene sequence: CDR1 MNHEY, CDR2 SMNVEV (reference sequence). CDR3: CASRTGGHGNYGYTF. The CDR3, as DNA: TGTGCCAGCCGCACAGGGGGACATGGTAACTATGGCTACACCTTC.

In this sample, this clonotype turned up many times. The chain couples TRBV10-3 to TRBJ2-3; 7 bases agree with TRBD1. With 4 bases clipped from V and 3 bases from J, the junction kept 7 bases outside the gene matches. The germline V gene encodes CDR1 ENHRY and CDR2 SYGVKD. This CDR3 is built from 15 residues. The chain's CDR3 is CAISGRGTSTDTQYF. The CDR3 nucleotides are TGTGCCATCAGTGGCAGGGGGACGAGTACAGATACGCAGTATTTT.

This clonotype was recorded a few times. The chain recombines TRBV12-3 or TRBV12-4 with TRBJ2-5; 10 positions agree with TRBD1. CDR3 length equals 15 residues. V trimming: 5 bases; J trimming: 5 bases; junction bases outside the gene matches: 8. CDR3 DNA sequence: TGTGCCAGCAGTGACCGGGACAGGGGTATGGAGACCCAGTACTTC. The encoded protein is CASSDRDRGMETQYF.

V and J are TRBV3-1 and TRBJ2-2; 8 bases agree with TRBD2. The CDR3 extends over 16 amino acids. V lost 5 bases and J lost 5; bases outside the gene matches: 10. Germline V gene sequence: CDR1 LGHDT, CDR2 YNNKEL (reference sequence). The CDR3 DNA follows: TGTGCCAGCAGCGTAAGCGGGGGCGCGCGTACCGGGGAGCTGTTTTTT. Residues: CASSVSGGARTGELFF.

This clonotype came up a few times. The J gene is TRBJ2-5, the V gene TRBV4-3; 8 nucleotides match TRBD1. The CDR3 has 14 amino acids. V trimming: 3 bases; J trimming: 4 bases; junction bases outside the gene matches: 4. The germline CDR1 and CDR2 sequences are LGHNA and YSLEER. CDR3 nucleotides: TGCGCCAGCAGCCAGACAGGGGCGGTAGAGACCCAGTACTTC. It specifies CASSQTGAVETQYF.

Concerning this clonotype itself: This could be a read error, since a much larger clone is one nucleotide away. The V gene is TRBV27, the J gene TRBJ2-5; D unclear. CDR3 size: 13 residues. Per germline, CDR1 MNHEY and CDR2 SMNVEV (reference sequence). CDR3 nucleotides: TGTGCCAGCAGTTTAGGGAATCAAGACACCCAGTACTTC. Protein: CASSLGNQDTQYF.

This clonotype was observed a few times. The chain links TRBV15 to TRBJ2-3, with 8 nucleotides matching TRBD2. V shed 0 bases, J shed 3 bases, and the junction held 11 bases outside the gene matches. CDR1 is LNHNV and CDR2 is YYDKDF in the germline V gene (reference sequence). The CDR3 totals 18 residues. CDR3 in DNA: TGTGCCACCAGCAGAGAAGCGGGAGTCCCTAAACGGACAGATACGCAGTATTTT. Protein product: CATSREAGVPKRTDTQYF.

This clonotype turned up a few times. The rearrangement links TRBV19 to TRBJ2-6; 8 nucleotides align to TRBD1. Unmatched junction bases numbered 6, after V lost 4 bases and J lost 1 base. The V gene's germline CDR1 is LNHDA and CDR2 SQIVND (reference sequence). The CDR3 is made up of 17 amino acids. The CDR3 protein is CASSTGQGRSGANVLTF. CDR3 DNA: TGTGCCAGTAGTACCGGACAGGGTAGGTCTGGGGCCAACGTCCTGACTTTC.

This clonotype has more than one count but fewer than ten. In DNA, the CDR3 is TGTGCCAGCAGCTTGGGGGAGGTCAGCAATCAGCCCCAGCATTTT. Translated: CASSLGEVSNQPQHF. The chain joins TRBV11-2 to TRBJ1-5, with D maybe TRBD1 (5 bases). The CDR3 is made up of 15 amino acids. Trimming took 3 bases from V and 1 from J, leaving 10 bases between them. Germline V gives CDR1 SGHAT, CDR2 FQNNGV.

The genes are TRBV20-1 and TRBJ1-2, with 7 bases matching TRBD1. The CDR3 contains 17 residues. The germline V gene has CDR1 DFQATT and CDR2 SNEGSKA (reference sequence). V was pared by 5 bases and J by 5 bases, with 20 bases of the junction left unmatched. CDR3 in amino acids: CSAPVLLAGGHWYGYTF. The CDR3 DNA reads TGCAGTGCTCCAGTATTGCTGGCAGGGGGACATTGGTATGGCTACACCTTC.

This clonotype was seen many times. V and J are TRBV7-6 and TRBJ1-5, with D possibly being TRBD1 (6 bases). Trimming shortened V by 1 base and J by 6 bases, and 16 bases separated the two germline ends. CDR3 size: 16 residues. The germline gives CDR1 SGHVS, CDR2 FNYEAQ. CDR3 sequence (DNA): TGTGCCAGCAGCTTAGTAGCAGGGGATGTTGGTCAGCCCCAGCATTTT. Protein product: CASSLVAGDVGQPQHF.

The chain is built from TRBV7-9 and TRBJ2-5; D is unclear. V dropped 5 bases and J dropped 2 bases, with 6 bases sitting between them. The CDR3 extends over 12 amino acids. Germline assignment: CDR1 SEHNR and CDR2 FQNEAQ (reference sequence). CDR3 DNA sequence: TGTGCCAGCAGCAACATGCAAGAGACCCAGTACTTC. Amino acid sequence: CASSNMQETQYF.

V gene TRBV7-8 combines with J gene TRBJ2-7; D unclear. This CDR3 comprises 13 residues. Trimming removed 5 bases from V and 3 bases from J, with 11 bases in between. CDR1 SGHVS and CDR2 FQNEAQ come from the germline V gene. This chain's CDR3 is CASSETRYYEQYF. The CDR3, as DNA: TGTGCCAGCAGCGAAACACGGTACTACGAGCAGTACTTC.

The gene calls are TRBV29-1 and TRBJ2-2; 8 nucleotides line up with TRBD1. With V trimmed by 6 bases and J by 8 bases, 5 bases remained unmatched. The germline V gene encodes CDR1 SQVTM and CDR2 ANQGSEA. This CDR3 region has 12 residues. The CDR3 nucleotides read TGCAGCGTCGCTACAGGGGGTGGGGAGCTGTTTTTT. It encodes CSVATGGGELFF.

This clonotype turned up a few times. The chain has TRBV6-5 and TRBJ1-2; D gene ambiguous. Trimming took off 0 bases at V and 5 bases at J, with 13 bases between the two ends. Germline CDR1 is MNHEY and CDR2 is SVGAGI. The CDR3 consists of 15 residues. In DNA form, the CDR3 reads TGTGCCAGCAGTTACTCCCCGACCCCCTCGTATGGCTACACCTTC. This sequence encodes CASSYSPTPSYGYTF.

The chain recombines TRBV5-5 with TRBJ1-6; 10 positions match TRBD1. Germline V CDR1 and CDR2: SGHKS, YYEKEE (reference sequence). The trim removed 0 bases at V and 7 bases at J, leaving 4 bases unmatched. The CDR3 runs to 16 residues. The CDR3 DNA sequence: TGTGCCAGCAGCTTGGGACAGGGGGCTCAAAATTCACCCCTCCACTTT. This translates into CASSLGQGAQNSPLHF. Complete variable domain (other parts from reference TRBV5-5 and TRBJ1-6): DAGVTQSPTHLIKTRGQQVTLRCSPISGHKSVSWYQQVLGQGPQFIFQYYEKEERGRGNFPDRFSARQFPNYSSELNVNALLLGDSALYLCASSLGQGAQNSPLHFGNGTRLTVT.

This clonotype turned up a few times. The rearrangement links TRBV6-5 to TRBJ1-1; the match to TRBD1 covers 8 bases. Trimming took 0 bases from V and 5 from J; bases not matched to a gene: 11. This CDR3 has 17 amino acids. In germline, CDR1 is MNHEY, CDR2 SVGAGI. CDR3 sequence (DNA): TGTGCCAGCAGTTACTCGATGTTAGGCAGGGGGCCGACTGAAGCTTTCTTT. This sequence encodes CASSYSMLGRGPTEAFF.

This clonotype was counted between two and nine times. The V call is TRBV29-1, the J call TRBJ2-7; D is uncertain. The ends were cut back, 4 bases at V and 5 bases at J, with 9 bases in the middle. The CDR3 is 11 amino acids. From germline, CDR1 is SQVTM and CDR2 ANQGSEA. The CDR3: CSVGLGDEQYF. Here the CDR3 DNA reads TGCAGCGTTGGCCTTGGGGACGAGCAGTACTTC.

A few counts support this clonotype. CDR3 loop: CASSVLAGGFTDTQYF. In nucleotides, the CDR3 is TGTGCCAGCAGCGTCCTAGCGGGAGGCTTCACAGATACGCAGTATTTT. The chain uses TRBV9 and TRBJ2-3; 11 positions agree with TRBD2. After removal of 2 bases from V and 2 bases from J, the junction contained 4 bases not matched to a gene. There are 16 residues in the CDR3. The germline V gene encodes CDR1 SGDLS and CDR2 YYNGEE.

This clonotype was detected only a few times. The chain has TRBV11-1 and TRBJ2-1; 8 bases match TRBD1. The CDR3 extends over 13 amino acids. Germline assignment: CDR1 SGHAT and CDR2 FQDESV (reference sequence). V lost 2 bases and J lost 8; bases outside the gene matches: 2. DNA for the CDR3: TGTGCCAGCAGCTTACACAGGGGGGATGAGCAGTTCTTC. Amino acids: CASSLHRGDEQFF.

This chain links TRBV6-9 with TRBJ1-1; D is perhaps TRBD1 (6 bases). Per the germline V gene, CDR1 is MNHGY and CDR2 is SVAAGI. The V and J ends lost 6 bases and 4 bases respectively, with 12 bases between them. This CDR3 contains 13 residues. CDR3 nucleotides: TGTGCCAGCAGCCGGACAGTGGCCACTGAAGCTTTCTTT. As protein: CASSRTVATEAFF.

The V gene is TRBV7-9, the J gene TRBJ2-1; a possible D gene is TRBD2 (6 bases). V shed 6 bases and J shed 6 bases, with 15 bases lying between them. This CDR3 spans 14 amino acids. Germline CDR1 is SEHNR and CDR2 is FQNEAQ (reference sequence). CDR3 sequence (DNA): TGTGCCAGCAGACCGGGACTGGGCCCCAATGAGCAGTTCTTC. Translated, it gives CASRPGLGPNEQFF.